The next 10 T cell receptor beta chains were all read from a single sample in a study of blood T cell repertoires in COVID-19. Data came from immunoSEQ multiplex PCR; TCRdb stores just in-frame clones and leaves some out. The table has 150,000 to 200,000 clones, 80% to 85% seen once. The specimen sequenced was peripheral blood. The source of these receptors is a woman aged 65 to 85 with COVID-19, enrolled during active disease.

The rearrangement joins TRBV30 to TRBJ1-2, with unresolved D. Trimming left V 2 bases short and J 11 bases short, with 12 bases between. The CDR3 extends over 11 amino acids. Germline V lookup: CDR1 GTSNPN, CDR2 SVGIG (reference sequence). The CDR3 DNA reads TGTGCCTGGAGTAGAGCCCGGGGATACACCTTC. As protein: CAWSRARGYTF.

The chain's CDR3 is CASSLRTSGRAKSDTQYF. CDR3 coding DNA: TGTGCCAGCAGCCTCCGGACTAGCGGGAGGGCCAAATCAGATACGCAGTATTTT. The V and J genes are TRBV9 and TRBJ2-3, with TRBD2 matching 15 bases. Germline V gene data show CDR1 as SGDLS and CDR2 as YYNGEE. The CDR3 covers 18 residues. J gave up 4 bases and V 4 bases, and 10 bases lay outside the gene matches.

This clone is a singleton in its sample. The chain has TRBV30 and TRBJ1-5; D remains ambiguous. V was pared by 0 bases and J by 4 bases, with 7 bases between. This CDR3 contains 13 residues. Germline CDR1 reads GTSNPN; CDR2 reads SVGIG (reference sequence). DNA of the CDR3: TGTGCCTGGAGTGTGCAGATAAATCAGCCCCAGCATTTT. It specifies CAWSVQINQPQHF.

The genes are TRBV19 and TRBJ1-1; TRBD1 matches at 12 bases. J lost 4 bases, V lost 3 bases, and 3 bases had no gene match. This CDR3 is 15 amino acids long. Germline V lookup: CDR1 LNHDA, CDR2 SQIVND (reference sequence). DNA for the CDR3: TGTGCCAGTAGTATTTGGGGACAGGGGGCCACTGAAGCTTTCTTT. It translates to CASSIWGQGATEAFF.

This rearrangement joins TRBV3-1 (or the pseudogene TRBV3-2) to TRBJ1-6, with 9 bases aligning to TRBD1. V lost 6 bases to trimming and J lost 6 bases; unmatched junction nucleotides: 3. The V gene's germline CDR1 is LGHDT and CDR2 YNNKEL (reference sequence). The length of the CDR3 is 14 residues. CDR3 protein: CASREQGANSPLHF. In DNA, the CDR3 is TGTGCCAGCAGAGAACAGGGGGCTAATTCACCCCTCCACTTT.

V usage is TRBV14 and J usage is TRBJ2-1; D remains ambiguous. V was pared by 4 bases and J by 0 bases, with 7 bases between. The CDR3 has 14 residues. Germline V gene data show CDR1 as SGHDN and CDR2 as FVKESK. The CDR3 loop reads CASSRGDSYNEQFF. Here the CDR3 DNA reads TGTGCCAGCAGCCGAGGAGACTCCTACAATGAGCAGTTCTTC. Together with reference TRBV14 and TRBJ2-1, the CDR3 gives the full variable domain: EAGVTQFPSHSVIEKGQTVTLRCDPISGHDNLYWYRRVMGKEIKFLLHFVKESKQDESGMPNNRFLAERTGGTYSTLKVQPAELEDSGVYFCASSRGDSYNEQFFGPGTRLTVL.

This clone was counted a few times. The chain couples TRBV7-9 to TRBJ1-1; D is unresolved. The CDR3 length is 11 residues. Germline lookup yields CDR1 SEHNR and CDR2 FQNEAQ (reference sequence). The germline V and J ends were trimmed by 5 bases and 7 bases, with 8 bases remaining between them. CDR3 DNA: TGTGCCAGCAGCCTCCGGGGTGAAGCTTTCTTT. It yields the protein CASSLRGEAFF.

The chain carries TRBV6-5 and TRBJ1-1; D unclear. This CDR3 has 11 residues. Per germline, CDR1 MNHEY and CDR2 SVGAGI. V lost 7 bases, J lost 7 bases, and 10 bases lay in between. Here the CDR3 reads CASKTFHEAFF. In DNA, the CDR3 is TGTGCCAGCAAGACATTCCATGAAGCTTTCTTT.

The table lists this clone with a few counts. The rearrangement joins TRBV15 to TRBJ2-1; 7 nucleotides line up with TRBD2. Germline V CDR1 and CDR2: LNHNV, YYDKDF (reference sequence). This CDR3 has 14 residues. J was trimmed by 9 bases and V by 0 bases; bases with no gene match: 5. CDR3 in DNA: TGTGCCACCAGCAGAGATTTGGGACTAAGTGAGCAGTTCTTC. Translated, it gives CATSRDLGLSEQFF.

The chain recombines TRBV3-1 (or the pseudogene TRBV3-2) with TRBJ2-1; 7 nucleotides agree with TRBD2. The V segment lost 3 bases and the J segment 6 bases; nucleotides outside the gene matches: 8. CDR3 length: 15 amino acids. Germline CDR1 is LGHDT and CDR2 is YNNKEL (reference sequence). CDR3 nucleotide sequence: TGTGCCAGCAGCCAGAGCCCGGGGGGTGTCAATGAGCAGTTCTTC. This gives the protein CASSQSPGGVNEQFF.